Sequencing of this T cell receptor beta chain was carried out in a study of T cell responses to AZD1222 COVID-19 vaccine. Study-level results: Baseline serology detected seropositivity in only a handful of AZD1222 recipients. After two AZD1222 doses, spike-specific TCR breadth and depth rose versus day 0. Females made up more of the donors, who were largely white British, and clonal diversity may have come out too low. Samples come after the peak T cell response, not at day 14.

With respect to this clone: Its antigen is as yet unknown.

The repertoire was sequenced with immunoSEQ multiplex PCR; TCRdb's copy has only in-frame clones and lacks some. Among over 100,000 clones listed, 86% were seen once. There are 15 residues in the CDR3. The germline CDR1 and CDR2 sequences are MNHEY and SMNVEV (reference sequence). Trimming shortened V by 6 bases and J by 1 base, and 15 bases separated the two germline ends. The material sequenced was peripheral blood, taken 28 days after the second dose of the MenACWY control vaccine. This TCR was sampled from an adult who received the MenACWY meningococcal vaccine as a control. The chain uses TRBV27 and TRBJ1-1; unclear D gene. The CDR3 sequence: CASRYRATPNTEAFF. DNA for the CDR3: TGTGCCAGCAGATATCGGGCGACTCCGAACACTGAAGCTTTCTTT.